Included here is one TCR beta chain sequence, with context. Using a J-beta primer mix together with a sample-barcoded 5' primer, a second PCR was run for roughly 6 to 11 cycles. TCRdb called the 5' RACE reads again in MiXCR, with one record for every CDR3 protein. The sample has approximately 900,000 distinct CDR3 sequences; under 35% are singletons. The source of the sample is a study of blood T cells in healthy people across ages. These same data were also listed under a study on T cells of mothers and their children.

Sequencing input: blood. The clonotype was recovered from a woman in her forties in good health.

CDR3 coding DNA: TGTGCCAGCAGTCGCCCGGGGACAGACGAAAGCGATCCGTACTTC. This sequence encodes CASSRPGTDESDPYF. The rearrangement uses TRBV6-6 and TRBJ2-7; TRBD1 matches at 7 bases. Trimming took 5 bases from V and 12 from J; bases not matched to a gene: 19. Germline-derived CDR1 and CDR2 are MNHNY and SVGAGI (reference sequence). The CDR3 consists of 15 residues.